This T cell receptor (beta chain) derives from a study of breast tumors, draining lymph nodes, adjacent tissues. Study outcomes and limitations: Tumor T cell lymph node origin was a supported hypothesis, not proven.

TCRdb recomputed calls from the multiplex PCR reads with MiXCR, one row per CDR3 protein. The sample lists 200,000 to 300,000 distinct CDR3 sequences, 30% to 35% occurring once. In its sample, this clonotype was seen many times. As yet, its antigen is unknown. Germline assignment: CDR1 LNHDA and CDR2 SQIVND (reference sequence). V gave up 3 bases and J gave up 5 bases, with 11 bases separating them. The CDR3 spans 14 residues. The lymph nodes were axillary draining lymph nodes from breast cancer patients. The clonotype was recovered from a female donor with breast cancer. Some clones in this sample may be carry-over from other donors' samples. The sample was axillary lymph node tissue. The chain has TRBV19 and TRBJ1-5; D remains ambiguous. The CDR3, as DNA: TGTGCCAGTAGTATGTCCAGACTAGATCAGCCCCAGCATTTT. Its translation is CASSMSRLDQPQHF.